This entry is about one TCR beta chain. Its antigen remains unidentified. This sample is drawn from a study of response to subunit inactivated influenza vaccine. Study-level findings and limits: Researchers suggested that each seasonal influenza vaccination recruits few new T cells.

TCRdb reprocessed the RT-PCR reads via MiXCR and lists one record per CDR3 protein. This table holds around 750,000 distinct CDR3 sequences, 21% found once. This specimen consisted of PBMCs from blood, obtained 5 days after vaccination. This receptor was identified in a man in his forties or fifties who received an inactivated influenza vaccine.

The CDR3, as DNA: TGCAGTGCTGGACTAGCGGGAGGTCCGGATACGCAGTATTTT. This encodes CSAGLAGGPDTQYF. J is TRBJ2-3 and V is TRBV20-1; the match to TRBD2 covers 14 bases. Germline V gene data show CDR1 as DFQATT and CDR2 as SNEGSKA (reference sequence). The junction had 4 bases not matched to a gene; V was cut back by 5 bases and J by 6 bases. There are 14 residues in the CDR3.